This entry lists 14 T cell receptor beta chains sequenced from one sample in a study of T cells after yellow fever vaccination. TCRdb reprocessed the 5' RACE reads with MiXCR, giving one entry per CDR3 protein. Of some 560,000 distinct CDR3 sequences in the sample, 15% to 20% are singletons; the top ten hold roughly 13%. Sequenced material: PBMCs, taken 15 days after the yellow fever booster vaccination. Receptors originate from a man aged 30-40 years who received the YFV17D yellow fever vaccine.

The J gene is TRBJ1-5, the V gene TRBV12-3 or TRBV12-4, with D possibly being TRBD1 (6 bases). Trimming removed 4 bases from V and 2 bases from J, with 21 bases in between. The CDR3 is 18 amino acids. DNA for the CDR3: TGTGCCAGCAGTTCCCCGGACAGACTGAGTTGTGGCAATCAGCCCCAGCATTTT. Its translation: CASSSPDRLSCGNQPQHF.

The chain couples TRBV12-3 or TRBV12-4 to TRBJ1-2; weak D call: TRBD1 (6 bases). Trimming took 6 bases from V and 8 from J, leaving 13 bases between them. This CDR3 region has 12 residues. In nucleotides, the CDR3 is TGTGCCAGCAGCTCAGGGGTAAAGGGCTACACCTTC. Its protein is CASSSGVKGYTF.

The chain combines TRBV24-1 with TRBJ1-1; D gene ambiguous. The CDR3 is made up of 14 amino acids. Trimming removed 5 bases at V and 0 bases at J, with 9 bases between. Germline V gene data show CDR1 as KGHDR and CDR2 as SFDVKD. CDR3 region: CATSAGSMNTEAFF. CDR3 bases: TGTGCCACCAGTGCCGGGAGTATGAACACTGAAGCTTTCTTT.

This clonotype was observed a few times. The chain joins TRBV20-1 to TRBJ2-5; D ambiguous. Trimming pared 2 bases from V and 5 bases from J, leaving 12 bases between. Per the germline V gene, CDR1 is DFQATT and CDR2 is SNEGSKA (reference sequence). The CDR3 length is 13 residues. CDR3 nucleotides: TGCAGTGCTAGAATACAGAGCCTGGAGACCCAGTACTTC. Amino acid sequence: CSARIQSLETQYF.

V is TRBV9 and J is TRBJ2-2; TRBD1 is a possible D gene (5 bases). From germline, CDR1 is SGDLS and CDR2 YYNGEE. The CDR3 contains 14 residues. The germline V and J ends were trimmed by 3 bases and 5 bases, with 11 bases remaining between them. Here the CDR3 reads CASSDPGITGELFF. The DNA of the CDR3 is TGTGCCAGCAGCGATCCAGGGATTACCGGGGAGCTGTTTTTT.

The rearrangement uses TRBV5-5 and TRBJ2-3; tentative D call: TRBD2 (5 bases). The CDR3 covers 15 residues. Germline V gene sequence: CDR1 SGHKS, CDR2 YYEKEE (reference sequence). With 2 bases removed from V and 0 bases from J, the gap between germline ends came to 10 bases. CDR3 in amino acids: CASSFSSTSTDTQYF. CDR3 in DNA: TGTGCCAGCAGCTTTTCTAGCACCAGCACAGATACGCAGTATTTT.

The CDR3, as DNA: TGCGCCAGCAGCTTACGAGCGGGAGGGATATCCTACAATGAGCAGTTCTTC. It encodes CASSLRAGGISYNEQFF. The genes are TRBV5-1 and TRBJ2-1; 10 positions agree with TRBD2. The length of the CDR3 is 17 residues. The germline CDR1 and CDR2 sequences are SGHRS and YFSETQ. V shed 2 bases and J 1 base; nucleotides not matched to a gene: 6. Variable domain in full (rest from reference TRBV5-1 and TRBJ2-1): KAGVTQTPRYLIKTRGQQVTLSCSPISGHRSVSWYQQTPGQGLQFLFEYFSETQRNKGNFPGRFSGRQFSNSRSEMNVSTLELGDSALYLCASSLRAGGISYNEQFFGPGTRLTVL.

This chain links TRBV5-1 with TRBJ2-6; D is tentatively TRBD1 or TRBD2 (5 bases each). V lost 3 bases to trimming and J lost 0 bases, with 10 bases between them. The CDR3 is made up of 16 amino acids. Germline V gene sequence: CDR1 SGHRS, CDR2 YFSETQ. This chain's CDR3 is CASSSGTFSGANVLTF. CDR3 DNA: TGCGCCAGCAGCTCGGGGACCTTCTCTGGGGCCAACGTCCTGACTTTC.

This clonotype was seen a handful of times. V usage is TRBV10-3 and J usage is TRBJ2-2, with 9 bases identical to TRBD1. Germline CDR1 ENHRY, CDR2 SYGVKD. CDR3 length: 13 amino acids. Trimming cost V 7 bases and J 7 bases; bases outside gene matches: 4. The CDR3 sequence: CAINRGQNGELFF. CDR3 bases: TGTGCCATCAACAGGGGGCAAAACGGGGAGCTGTTTTTT.

The chain joins TRBV20-1 to TRBJ2-7, with TRBD2 matching 7 bases. Germline CDR1 and CDR2: DFQATT and SNEGSKA (reference sequence). J gave up 4 bases and V 6 bases, and 6 bases lay outside the gene matches. The CDR3 runs 12 residues. The CDR3: CSAWTSWYEQYF. The CDR3 DNA is TGCAGTGCATGGACTAGTTGGTACGAGCAGTACTTC.

The V call is TRBV23-1, the J call TRBJ2-4; TRBD2 matches 8 bases. TRBV23-1 is filed as an ORF, its function uncertain. CDR3 length: 22 residues. With V trimmed by 4 bases and J by 3 bases, 26 bases remained unmatched. DNA for the CDR3: TGCGCCAGCAGTCCCGGGGGGCAGCAGGGCGGAGGCGGGAGGAACATCAAAAACATTCAGTACTTC. This gives the protein CASSPGGQQGGGGRNIKNIQYF.

This clonotype was counted a few times. J is TRBJ2-7 and V is TRBV5-6; 8 bases fit TRBD1. The CDR3 extends over 16 amino acids. Germline V gene sequence: CDR1 SGHDT, CDR2 YYEEEE. V lost 2 bases to trimming and J lost 5 bases; unmatched junction nucleotides: 12. The CDR3 spells CASSFTPRTGSHEQYF. The CDR3 DNA reads TGTGCCAGCAGCTTTACTCCCCGGACAGGGTCGCACGAGCAGTACTTC.

This chain links TRBV6-4 with TRBJ2-7; TRBD1 might be the D (5 bases). CDR3 size: 14 residues. The germline gives CDR1 MRHNA, CDR2 SNTAGT. V was trimmed by 4 bases and J by 2 bases, leaving 12 bases between them. For the CDR3, the DNA is TGTGCCAGCAGTGCGTCTGCAGGGACCTACGAGCAGTACTTC. Translation: CASSASAGTYEQYF.

This clonotype came up a few times. This chain connects TRBV6-5 to TRBJ2-1; the match to TRBD2 covers 13 bases. Per germline, CDR1 MNHEY and CDR2 SVGAGI. V lost 2 bases and J lost 8; bases outside the gene matches: 9. CDR3 length: 17 residues. The DNA for the CDR3 is TGTGCCAGCAGTTACCCCAGGACTAGCGGGAGAATCGATGAGCAGTTCTTC. It yields the protein CASSYPRTSGRIDEQFF.